This entry lists 26 T cell receptor beta chains sequenced from one sample in a study of breast tumors, draining lymph nodes, adjacent tissues. Breast cancer patients provided tissue from their axillary draining lymph nodes. TCRdb re-analysed the multiplex PCR reads in MiXCR, keeping a single row per CDR3 protein. There are over 200,000 distinct CDR3 sequences in the sample; under 40% occur only once, and approximately 3.6% lies in the top ten. The sequenced sample was axillary lymph node tissue. The receptor set was obtained from a female donor with breast cancer. Some clones in this sample may be carry-over from other donors' samples.

The chain employs TRBV7-2 and TRBJ2-7; 9 nucleotides match TRBD1. Germline trimming cut 1 base from V and 2 bases from J; bases unmatched to any gene: 3. Looked up from germline, CDR1 is SGHTA and CDR2 is FQGNSA. There are 15 residues in the CDR3. DNA of the CDR3: TGTGCCAGCAGCTTAGAGGGACAGGGAACCTACGAGCAGTACTTC. Encoded protein: CASSLEGQGTYEQYF.

This clonotype was counted between two and nine times. V and J are TRBV10-1 and TRBJ2-5, with D possibly TRBD2 on 6 matching bases. CDR1 is WNHNN and CDR2 is SYGVQD in the germline V gene (reference sequence). The CDR3 is 13 residues long. V was cut by 6 bases and J by 3 bases, with 11 bases left in between. The CDR3 here is CASSGGLKETQYF. CDR3 bases: TGCGCCAGCAGCGGGGGACTGAAAGAGACCCAGTACTTC.

The J gene is TRBJ2-7, the V gene TRBV20-1; TRBD1 or TRBD2 may be the D gene (5 bases each). Germline V gives CDR1 DFQATT, CDR2 SNEGSKA (reference sequence). The CDR3 totals 13 residues. Trimming removed 1 base from V and 3 bases from J, with 10 bases in between. In nucleotides, the CDR3 is TGCAGTGCTAGAGCGGGACGGAACTACGAGCAGTACTTC. Amino acids: CSARAGRNYEQYF.

V is TRBV7-8 and J is TRBJ2-7; D gene uncertain. CDR1 and CDR2 from the germline V gene are SGHVS and FQNEAQ. The CDR3 has 12 residues. The germline V and J ends were trimmed by 2 bases and 2 bases, with 4 bases remaining between them. Written as DNA, the CDR3 is TGTGCCAGCAGCTTACAAACCTACGAGCAGTACTTC. It is translated as CASSLQTYEQYF.

Only one count was recorded for this clonotype. The chain has TRBV7-9 and TRBJ2-5, with 14 bases aligning to TRBD2. The V gene end was trimmed by 0 bases and the J gene end by 7 bases; junction bases not matched to a gene: 19. The germline V gene has CDR1 SEHNR and CDR2 FQNEAQ (reference sequence). The CDR3 runs 21 residues. CDR3 amino acids: CASSLAPRKGLAGAGELTQYF. The CDR3 bases are TGTGCCAGCAGCTTAGCGCCCCGGAAGGGACTAGCGGGAGCGGGGGAGTTGACCCAGTACTTC.

This clonotype showed up just once. V is TRBV19 and J is TRBJ2-5, with D tentatively TRBD1 (5 bases). Trimming pared 5 bases from V and 2 bases from J, leaving 9 bases between. The CDR3 loop spans 13 amino acids. Germline assignment: CDR1 LNHDA and CDR2 SQIVND (reference sequence). The CDR3 loop is CASSQGPQETQYF. The CDR3 bases are TGTGCCAGTAGTCAGGGCCCTCAAGAGACCCAGTACTTC.

V is TRBV10-1 and J is TRBJ2-3; D may be TRBD2 (5 bases). This CDR3 comprises 12 residues. V lost 3 bases to trimming and J lost 5 bases, with 6 bases between them. Germline values: CDR1 WNHNN, CDR2 SYGVQD (reference sequence). The CDR3 DNA follows: TGCGCCAGCAGTGATCGGGGAGATACGCAGTATTTT. Amino acids: CASSDRGDTQYF.

The chain employs TRBV9 and TRBJ2-1, with a possible D match to TRBD1 (6 bases). Per the germline V gene, CDR1 is SGDLS and CDR2 is YYNGEE. Trimming shortened V by 7 bases and J by 10 bases, and 27 bases separated the two germline ends. The CDR3 length is 16 residues. As DNA, the CDR3 is TGTGCCAGCCCCTCGTTAACAGGGAGCGGCCTTGTGGAGCAGTTCTTC. Protein sequence: CASPSLTGSGLVEQFF.

This clonotype was seen repeatedly, ten times or more. This rearrangement joins TRBV20-1 to TRBJ2-3, with a weak D call TRBD1 (5 bases). The CDR3 spans 16 residues. Germline CDR1 and CDR2: DFQATT and SNEGSKA (reference sequence). Trimming removed 0 bases at V and 3 bases at J, with 16 bases between. The CDR3 nucleotides read TGCAGTGCTAGAGATCCTGGGGCCCTAGTTACAGATACGCAGTATTTT. It translates to CSARDPGALVTDTQYF.

At least ten counts were recorded for this clonotype. The chain has TRBV3-1 and TRBJ1-4, with D possibly matching TRBD1 (6 bases). The CDR3 runs 14 residues. Germline-derived CDR1 and CDR2 are LGHDT and YNNKEL (reference sequence). The V end was cut by 1 base, the J end by 10 bases, with 13 bases between. The CDR3 nucleotides read TGTGCCAGCAGCCAAGTACCCAGGGGAGTAAAACTGTTTTTT. It is translated as CASSQVPRGVKLFF.

This clonotype has at least ten counts. The chain recombines TRBV2 with TRBJ2-3; tentatively, D is TRBD2 (7 bases). V was clipped by 7 bases and J by 3 bases, with 17 bases between them. The CDR3 loop spans 15 amino acids. Germline lookup yields CDR1 SNHLY and CDR2 FYNNEI. CDR3 residues: CASKEGGFSTDTQYF. CDR3 coding DNA: TGTGCCAGCAAGGAGGGGGGGTTCTCGACAGATACGCAGTATTTT.

This clonotype was picked up many times. J is TRBJ2-3 and V is TRBV6-1; tentatively, D is TRBD2 (5 bases). The V gene's germline CDR1 is MNHNS and CDR2 SASEGT. The V gene lost 8 bases and the J gene lost 7 bases, with 13 bases spanning the gap. This CDR3 region has 12 residues. In DNA, the CDR3 is TGTGCCAGCCGGCTGGGAGTTTATACGCAGTATTTT. Translation gives CASRLGVYTQYF.

This clonotype was seen many times. V is TRBV20-1 and J is TRBJ2-1; 9 bases match TRBD2. This CDR3 has 16 residues. CDR1 is DFQATT and CDR2 is SNEGSKA in the germline V gene (reference sequence). J was trimmed by 6 bases and V by 6 bases; bases with no gene match: 15. In DNA form, the CDR3 reads TGCAGTGCCAGAAAACCGCTAGCGGGGTCTACCAATGAGCAGTTCTTC. It is translated as CSARKPLAGSTNEQFF.

This clonotype appeared many times. This chain uses TRBV29-1 with TRBJ2-1, with TRBD1 matching over 7 bases. Germline V gene sequence: CDR1 SQVTM, CDR2 ANQGSEA. The CDR3 is 15 amino acids. V trimming: 3 bases; J trimming: 4 bases; junction bases outside the gene matches: 9. This chain's CDR3 is CSVDPTGNFYNEQFF. In DNA form, the CDR3 reads TGCAGCGTTGACCCGACAGGGAATTTTTACAATGAGCAGTTCTTC.

This clonotype was observed many times. The genes are TRBV5-8 and TRBJ1-5; the match to TRBD1 covers 7 bases. Germline CDR1 reads SGHTS; CDR2 reads YDEGEE. The CDR3 length is 13 residues. The J segment lost 7 bases and the V segment lost 5 bases, leaving 6 bases of the junction unmatched. The CDR3 sequence is CASRRQGSQPQHF. CDR3 coding DNA: TGTGCCAGCAGAAGACAGGGTTCCCAGCCCCAGCATTTT.

This clonotype has a handful of counts. This sequence joins TRBV6-4 and TRBJ2-1; D remains ambiguous. CDR3 length: 13 amino acids. From germline, CDR1 is MRHNA and CDR2 SNTAGT. Trimming took 3 bases from V and 8 from J, leaving 11 bases between them. CDR3 in amino acids: CASSEGNSHEQFF. CDR3 in DNA: TGTGCCAGCAGTGAGGGCAACAGTCATGAGCAGTTCTTC.

This chain links TRBV20-1 with TRBJ1-5; D unresolved. The germline V gene has CDR1 DFQATT and CDR2 SNEGSKA (reference sequence). V lost 6 bases and J 3 bases, leaving 12 bases between the germline ends. The CDR3 is 13 residues long. The CDR3 region is CSASKVPNQPQHF. The DNA for the CDR3 is TGCAGTGCCAGCAAGGTCCCCAATCAGCCCCAGCATTTT.

Of note for this clonotype: Germline and junction disagree at one end, which may indicate a read error. The DNA for the CDR3 is TGTGCCAGCAGCTCCCGGGTCCGGTCCTCTGGAAACACCACATATTTT. This gives the protein CASSSRVRSSGNTTYF. This chain connects TRBV5-6 to TRBJ1-3; no reliable D call. Per germline, CDR1 SGHDT and CDR2 YYEEEE. This CDR3 region has 16 residues.

This clonotype was picked up many times. The chain recombines TRBV6-6 with TRBJ2-3; TRBD1 matches 10 bases. Germline V gives CDR1 MNHNY, CDR2 SVGAGI (reference sequence). Trimming took 2 bases from V and 4 from J; bases not matched to a gene: 9. This CDR3 has 17 residues. DNA of the CDR3: TGTGCCAGCAGTTACGGGAGACGGGACAGGGGATCAGATACGCAGTATTTT. Translated: CASSYGRRDRGSDTQYF.

The V gene is TRBV2, the J gene TRBJ1-4; 9 bases map to TRBD1. This CDR3 is 13 amino acids long. The germline V gene encodes CDR1 SNHLY and CDR2 FYNNEI. V dropped 7 bases and J dropped 10; count of bases not matched to a gene: 7. The CDR3 DNA follows: TGTGCCAGCAAAGACAGGGGGTCTGGAAAACTGTTTTTT. The encoded protein is CASKDRGSGKLFF.

This clonotype has a single count. It may be a read error: a sequence one base away is much more abundant. The V gene is TRBV7-9, the J gene TRBJ2-7; the D is unclear. The CDR3 loop spans 14 amino acids. CDR1 and CDR2 (germline): SEHNR, FQNEAQ (reference sequence). CDR3 sequence reads: CAGSLVDIVDEQYF. The CDR3 DNA sequence: TGTGCCGGCAGCTTAGTGGATATAGTCGACGAGCAGTACTTC.

This clonotype was seen at least ten times. The chain has TRBV24-1 and TRBJ2-3; D gene unclear. Trimming pared 9 bases from V and 0 bases from J, leaving 9 bases between. The CDR3 spans 13 residues. Germline CDR1 reads KGHDR; CDR2 reads SFDVKD. The CDR3 sequence is CATGEGSTDTQYF. CDR3 coding DNA: TGTGCCACCGGGGAAGGGAGCACAGATACGCAGTATTTT.

This clonotype occurred many times. This chain joins TRBV6-5 and TRBJ2-7; TRBD2 is a possible D gene (6 bases). Per germline, CDR1 MNHEY and CDR2 SVGAGI. The CDR3 is made up of 14 amino acids. Trimming removed 2 bases from V and 2 bases from J, with 10 bases in between. The CDR3 bases are TGTGCCAGCAGTTACGGGGGAGGAGCCTACGAGCAGTACTTC. This encodes CASSYGGGAYEQYF.

Points on this clonotype: A much larger clone differs by one base, so this may be a read error. The chain couples TRBV6-1 to TRBJ1-6, with D unclear. Looked up from germline, CDR1 is MNHNS and CDR2 is SASEGT. This CDR3 has 11 amino acids. V gave up 5 bases and J gave up 14 bases, with 10 bases separating them. The CDR3 bases are TGTGCCAGCAGTCAATTGTCCACCCTCCACTTT. Its translation: CASSQLSTLHF.

The chain uses TRBV6-5 and TRBJ2-2; tentative D call: TRBD1 (5 bases). V was pared by 6 bases and J by 3 bases, with 20 bases between. This CDR3 has 17 amino acids. Per the germline V gene, CDR1 is MNHEY and CDR2 is SVGAGI. In DNA form, the CDR3 reads TGTGCCAGCAGCAGACAGAGCTCGACGATATACACCGGGGAGCTGTTTTTT. It codes for CASSRQSSTIYTGELFF.

The chain links TRBV11-1 to TRBJ2-7; 8 bases are shared with TRBD1. CDR3 length equals 14 residues. CDR1 is SGHAT and CDR2 is FQDESV in the germline V gene (reference sequence). This CDR3 is CASSRDRTSYELYV. DNA of the CDR3: TGTGCCAGCTCCCGGGACAGGACTTCCTACGAGCTGTACGTC.